The 8 T cell receptor beta chains given below trace back to one sample, sequenced in a study of graft-versus-host responses after intestinal transplantation. Measured with immunoSEQ multiplex PCR; TCRdb has only the in-frame clones, and not every one. The table lists just under 65,000 clones, roughly nine tenths of them singletons. These TCRs are of unknown antigen specificity. Source: unstimulated CD8+ T cells sorted from spleen or lymph node cells, taken before transplant. Every receptor here comes from a human donor who was the organ donor for an intestinal transplant.

The chain recombines TRBV27 with TRBJ1-2, with 7 bases matching TRBD1. The CDR3 extends over 15 amino acids. The germline V gene encodes CDR1 MNHEY and CDR2 SMNVEV (reference sequence). The V gene end was trimmed by 5 bases and the J gene end by 6 bases; junction bases not matched to a gene: 12. The CDR3 reads CASSITGAYYDGYTF. Written as DNA, the CDR3 is TGTGCCAGCAGTATAACAGGGGCCTACTATGATGGCTACACCTTC.

The gene calls are TRBV30 and TRBJ1-1; D might be TRBD1 (5 bases). The CDR3 loop spans 15 amino acids. From germline, CDR1 is GTSNPN and CDR2 SVGIG (reference sequence). V lost 0 bases, J lost 2 bases, and 13 bases lay in between. This CDR3 reads CAWSVWGDGNTEAFF. The CDR3 DNA reads TGTGCCTGGAGTGTCTGGGGGGACGGCAACACTGAAGCTTTCTTT. Full variable domain (missing parts from reference TRBV30 and TRBJ1-1): SQTIHQWPATLVQPVGSPLSLECTVEGTSNPNLYWYRQAAGRGLQLLFYSVGIGQISSEVPQNLSASRPQDRQFILSSKKLLLSDSGFYLCAWSVWGDGNTEAFFGQGTRLTVV.

The chain employs TRBV2 and TRBJ2-7; TRBD1 matches at 7 bases. From germline, CDR1 is SNHLY and CDR2 FYNNEI. The junction had 7 bases not matched to a gene; V was cut back by 4 bases and J by 4 bases. CDR3 length equals 14 residues. CDR3 loop: CASSAGTATYEQYF. The CDR3 DNA is TGTGCCAGCAGTGCCGGGACAGCGACTTACGAGCAGTACTTC.

The rearrangement joins TRBV10-2 to TRBJ2-6, with no clear D. This CDR3 is built from 13 residues. From germline, CDR1 is WSHSY and CDR2 SAAADI. Trimming pared 7 bases from V and 0 bases from J, leaving 4 bases between. The CDR3 spells CASKRSGANVLTF. CDR3 bases: TGCGCCAGCAAGCGCTCTGGGGCCAACGTCCTGACTTTC.

The chain joins TRBV4-2 to TRBJ2-6, with D possibly TRBD2 on 5 matching bases. Germline V gene lookup returns CDR1 LGHNA and CDR2 YNFKEQ. The V gene lost 4 bases and the J gene lost 2 bases, with 18 bases spanning the gap. The CDR3 runs to 18 residues. The CDR3 protein is CASSLEATSPTGANVLTF. The CDR3 DNA reads as TGTGCCAGCAGCCTGGAGGCGACCAGTCCCACTGGGGCCAACGTCCTGACTTTC.

J is TRBJ2-2 and V is TRBV28; 7 nucleotides align to TRBD2. The CDR3 consists of 19 residues. V lost 3 bases to trimming and J lost 3 bases; unmatched junction nucleotides: 16. From germline, CDR1 is MDHEN and CDR2 SYDVKM. CDR3 amino acids: CASSFGWWFAGEDTGELFF. The CDR3 nucleotides read TGTGCCAGCAGTTTTGGGTGGTGGTTCGCGGGAGAGGACACCGGGGAGCTGTTTTTT.

This clone was detected only a few times. Here the CDR3 DNA reads TGTGCCAGCACTTTGACAGGGATGAACACTGAAGCTTTCTTT. As protein: CASTLTGMNTEAFF. The chain combines TRBV28 with TRBJ1-1; 7 positions agree with TRBD1. V was clipped by 7 bases and J by 0 bases; unmatched bases: 5. The V gene's germline CDR1 is MDHEN and CDR2 SYDVKM. The CDR3 runs 14 residues.

The genes are TRBV28 and TRBJ2-6, with D perhaps matching TRBD1 (6 bases). The CDR3 consists of 17 residues. Germline CDR1 and CDR2: MDHEN and SYDVKM. V gave up 3 bases and J gave up 0 bases, with 12 bases separating them. This chain's CDR3 is CASSFRTGYSGANVLTF. CDR3 nucleotide sequence: TGTGCCAGCAGTTTTCGTACAGGGTACTCTGGGGCCAACGTCCTGACTTTC.